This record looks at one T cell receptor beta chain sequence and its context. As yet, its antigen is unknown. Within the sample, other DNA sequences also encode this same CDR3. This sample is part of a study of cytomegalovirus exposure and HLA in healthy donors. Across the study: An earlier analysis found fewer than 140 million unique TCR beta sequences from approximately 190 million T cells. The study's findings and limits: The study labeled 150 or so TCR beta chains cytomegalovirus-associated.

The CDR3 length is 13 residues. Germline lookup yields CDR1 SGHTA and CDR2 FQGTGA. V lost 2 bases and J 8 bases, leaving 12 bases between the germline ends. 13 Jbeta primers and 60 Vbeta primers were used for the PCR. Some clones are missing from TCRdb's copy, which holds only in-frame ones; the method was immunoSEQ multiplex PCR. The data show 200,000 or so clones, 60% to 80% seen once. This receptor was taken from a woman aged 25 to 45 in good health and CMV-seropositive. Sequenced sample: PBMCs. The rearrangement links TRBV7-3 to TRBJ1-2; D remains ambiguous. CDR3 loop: CASSLSGYDGYTF. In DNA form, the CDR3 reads TGTGCCAGCAGCTTATCGGGGTACGACGGCTACACCTTC. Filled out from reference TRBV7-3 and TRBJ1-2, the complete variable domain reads GAGVSQTPSNKVTEKGKYVELRCDPISGHTALYWYRQSLGQGPEFLIYFQGTGAADDSGLPNDRFFAVRPEGSVSTLKIQRTERGDSAVYLCASSLSGYDGYTFGSGTRLTVV.